A single sample is the source of the 4 T cell receptor delta chains below, sequenced in a study of gamma-delta chains in newborns, infants, children. TCRdb re-called the reads through CATT. The sample lists about 6,100 delta-chain clones; about 2.1% were seen once. The sample was blood. The receptors stem from a child who was a newborn, infant or young child, either healthy, febrile or measles-vaccinated (not recorded which).

Comment on this clone: This clone may be a read error of a much larger clone one base away. This sample also contains other DNA sequences that code for the same CDR3. This chain links TRDV2 with TRDJ3, with TRDD3 matching over 13 bases. This CDR3 has 22 amino acids. Per germline, CDR1 GEAIGNYY and CDR2 EKD. The CDR3, as DNA: TGTGCCTGCGACACCGGATTTGTACTGGGGGATACGAAGGATGGGGACACCCGACAGATGTTTTTC. Translating gives CACDTGFVLGDTKDGDTRQMFF.

Turning to this clone: Just one base apart from a much larger clone, this may be a read error. This chain joins TRDV2 and TRDJ3; 13 bases align to TRDD3. Germline V gene lookup returns CDR1 GEAIGNYY and CDR2 EKD. The CDR3 sequence is 19 residues long. V was clipped by 3 bases and J by 0 bases; unmatched bases: 4. Here the CDR3 reads CACDALGDTPSWDTRQMFF. In DNA form, the CDR3 reads TGTGCCTGTGACGCACTGGGGGATACGCCCTCCTGGGACACCCGACAGATGTTTTTC.

This clone was picked up a small number of times. A read error likely explains why the TCRdb protein, taken from a much larger clone, differs from this DNA's translation at residue 10; the protein shown is translated from the DNA. The chain employs TRDV2 and TRDJ3, with 7 bases fitting TRDD3. The V gene's germline CDR1 is GEAIGNYY and CDR2 EKD. V lost 1 base, J lost 0 bases, and 8 bases stayed unmatched. The CDR3 consists of 19 residues. DNA for the CDR3: TGTGCCTGTGACACGTCGTTTGGGGGACCCTCCTGGGACACCCGACAGATGTTTTTC. Translated: CACDTSFGGPSWDTRQMFF.

With respect to this clone: TCRdb lists the protein of a much larger clone for this DNA, which differs at residue 10, so this is likely a read error; the protein given here is translated from the DNA itself. This chain joins TRDV2 and TRDJ3; D unresolved. The V gene's germline CDR1 is GEAIGNYY and CDR2 EKD. Trimming took 0 bases from V and 2 from J, leaving 13 bases between them. The CDR3 spans 18 residues. CDR3 sequence reads: CACDTADRTPWDTRQMFF. The CDR3 coding sequence is TGTGCCTGTGACACCGCGGATCGAACGCCCTGGGACACCCGACAGATGTTTTTC.